These T cell receptor beta chains were read from a single sample in a study of T cell responses to AZD1222 COVID-19 vaccine. The table came from immunoSEQ multiplex PCR; TCRdb's copy has only in-frame clones and leaves some out. Of 100,000 to 120,000 clones listed, roughly nine tenths are singletons. The sequencing here drew on peripheral blood, taken on day 0 of AZD1222 vaccination. The receptors originated from an adult in good health. CDR3s include the opening cysteine and the closing phenylalanine or tryptophan. Each record gives: D gene, J gene, V gene, clone size, CDR3 DNA, CDR3 protein. D genes are given only for firm matches. Clone size appears in some rows only: once, few, many, or a class for an expanded clone.

D: TRBD2
J: TRBJ2-1
V: TRBV9
size: -
DNA: TGTGCCAGCAGCGTAGGGCAGCGGGGCACCTACAATGAGCAGTTCTTC
CDR3: CASSVGQRGTYNEQFF

D: TRBD1
J: TRBJ1-2
V: TRBV29-1
size: once
DNA: TGCAGCGCCGGGACAGACTATGGCTACACCTTC
CDR3: CSAGTDYGYTF

D: -
J: TRBJ1-1
V: TRBV28
size: -
DNA: TGTGCCAGCAATCGGGACCGGGTGAACACTGAAGCTTTCTTT
CDR3: CASNRDRVNTEAFF

D: -
J: TRBJ1-2
V: TRBV28
size: once
DNA: TGTGCCAGCAGTCCCTCGGTGGGGAATACTAACTATGGCTACACCTTC
CDR3: CASSPSVGNTNYGYTF

D: -
J: TRBJ2-7
V: TRBV11-1
size: -
DNA: TGTGCCAGCACCCCCCTGAATGGATACGAGCAGTACTTC
CDR3: CASTPLNGYEQYF

D: -
J: TRBJ2-7
V: TRBV3-1/TRBV3-2
size: -
DNA: TGTGCCAGCAGCCAAGGTCCCGTGGCCGAGCAGTACTTC
CDR3: CASSQGPVAEQYF

D: TRBD2
J: TRBJ2-7
V: TRBV19
size: -
DNA: TGTGCCAGTAGTATATCAGCGGGAGGGGTCTACGAGCAGTACTTC
CDR3: CASSISAGGVYEQYF

D: -
J: TRBJ1-1
V: TRBV5-6
size: -
DNA: TGTGCCAGCAGCTTGGGCTTACCCGCAGGGATGGCTTTCTTT
CDR3: CASSLGLPAGMAFF

D: -
J: TRBJ1-1
V: TRBV6-6
size: few
DNA: TGTGCCAGCAGCCCCCCCCAAGGAACTGAAGCTTTCTTT
CDR3: CASSPPQGTEAFF

D: -
J: TRBJ2-2
V: TRBV23-1
size: -
DNA: TGCGCCAGCAGTCAATGGAGGCTAGACCCTACCGGGGAGCTGTTTTTT
CDR3: CASSQWRLDPTGELFF